The clone carrying this T cell receptor (beta chain) was detected a few times. The antigen is not known. These data belong to a study of human T cells and chemical hapten exposure. The wider study: There were per-sample TCR yield variations, arising mainly from small pooled library volume differences. Study results and limitations: TCRs above 1 in 1000 frequency stayed constant with DPC sensitization.

The time point denotes: healthy volunteer bleed at 2 weeks. It was unfractionated whole blood from which total RNA was extracted. Germline lookup yields CDR1 SEHNR and CDR2 FQNEAQ (reference sequence). Trimming cost V 5 bases and J 4 bases, with 14 bases left between them. The CDR3 sequence is 14 residues long. During construction of the library, unique molecular identifiers were attached to individual cDNA molecules for quantitative, reproducible TCR counting. Per the original methods: Individual samples carried between about 23,224 and 750,000 TCRs, with roughly 95,000 as the median. TCRdb fed the RACE reads into MiXCR, producing one record per CDR3 protein. The V and J calls and clone size are TCRdb's, not the authors'. The sample carries tens of thousands of distinct CDR3 sequences, approximately 9.7% recorded once.

The genes are TRBV7-9 and TRBJ1-2; possible D gene TRBD1, 6 bases. The clonotype originates from a female donor in good health. Some clones in this sample may be carry-over from other donors' samples. The sequenced sample was whole blood. The CDR3 region has the DNA TGTGCCAGCAGCCAACAGGGTTTCACCTATGGCTACACCTTC. It encodes CASSQQGFTYGYTF.